The 8 T cell receptor beta chains below come from one sample, sequenced in a study of T-cell reconstitution after alpha-beta-depleted transplantation in children. The TCRbeta library was prepared with unique molecular identifiers. In TCRdb, the PCR reads were re-called with MiXCR into one record per CDR3 protein. The sample includes 500,000 or so distinct CDR3 sequences, approximately 30% seen only once; the top ten take 2% to 3%. This material consisted of PBMCs from the stem cell graft donor, taken from the stem cell graft. Receptors were obtained from a human donor who donated a stem cell graft to a child with aplastic anemia.

This chain joins TRBV13 and TRBJ2-6; no clear D gene. This CDR3 contains 18 residues. The germline V gene encodes CDR1 PRHDT and CDR2 FYEKMQ (reference sequence). Trimming removed 4 bases at V and 0 bases at J, with 16 bases between. The DNA for the CDR3 is TGTGCCAGCAGCTCCCTGAGTCGGACGGGCTCTGGGGCCAACGTCCTGACTTTC. Translation gives CASSSLSRTGSGANVLTF.

Regarding this clonotype: A much bigger clone sits one base away, suggesting this may be a read error. V and J are TRBV29-1 and TRBJ1-1; no clear D gene. Per the germline V gene, CDR1 is SQVTM and CDR2 is ANQGSEA. The CDR3 runs 13 residues. DNA for the CDR3: TGCAGCGTTGAACGGGCTATTAACACTGCAGCTTTCTTT. The encoded protein is CSVERAINTAAFF.

The chain couples TRBV7-2 to TRBJ2-2; a possible D gene is TRBD2 (5 bases). Trimming left V 1 base short and J 1 base short, with 10 bases between. Germline lookup yields CDR1 SGHTA and CDR2 FQGNSA. The CDR3 is 16 amino acids. CDR3 sequence reads: CASSLGSGWNTGELFF. CDR3 nucleotides: TGTGCCAGCAGCTTAGGAAGCGGATGGAACACCGGGGAGCTGTTTTTT.

The chain is built from TRBV7-9 and TRBJ2-3, with a tentative D call TRBD2 (5 bases). CDR1 is SEHNR, CDR2 FQNEAQ, per germline (reference sequence). This CDR3 is 14 amino acids long. V dropped 1 base and J dropped 6 bases, with 11 bases sitting between them. The DNA of the CDR3 is TGTGCCAGCAGCTTAGGCGGAGGCAAGGATACGCAGTATTTT. Residues: CASSLGGGKDTQYF.

A few counts support this clonotype. The chain couples TRBV7-2 to TRBJ1-3, with D possibly matching TRBD1 (5 bases). The CDR3 consists of 14 residues. Between the trimmed V and J ends, which lost 4 bases and 1 base, there was a span of 8 bases. CDR1 is SGHTA, CDR2 FQGNSA, per germline. The chain's CDR3 is CASSSWGSGNTIYF. CDR3 bases: TGTGCCAGCAGCTCATGGGGGTCTGGAAACACCATATATTTT.

This clonotype has more than one count but fewer than ten. V gene TRBV11-2 combines with J gene TRBJ2-1, with 8 bases that match TRBD1. Unmatched junction bases numbered 11, after V lost 5 bases and J lost 8 bases. The CDR3 is 15 residues long. Per germline, CDR1 SGHAT and CDR2 FQNNGV. CDR3 nucleotide sequence: TGTGCCAGCAGCCCCCGACAGGGGACTTGGTATGAGCAGTTCTTC. Its protein is CASSPRQGTWYEQFF.

A few counts support this clonotype. The chain is built from TRBV12-3 or TRBV12-4 and TRBJ1-4; a weak D match, TRBD1 (5 bases). This CDR3 has 15 residues. Trimming left V 3 bases short and J 3 bases short, with 11 bases between. The CDR3 DNA sequence: TGTGCCAGCAGTTTCTCCGGGGCGGCTAATGAAAAACTGTTTTTT. Protein: CASSFSGAANEKLFF.

V gene TRBV4-1 combines with J gene TRBJ1-1; the D is unclear. CDR3 length equals 12 residues. Trimming left V 3 bases short and J 7 bases short, with 9 bases between. Germline V gene sequence: CDR1 MGHRA, CDR2 YSYEKL. Here the CDR3 DNA reads TGCGCCAGCAGCCATGGACTCCTTGAAGCTTTCTTT. Protein sequence: CASSHGLLEAFF.